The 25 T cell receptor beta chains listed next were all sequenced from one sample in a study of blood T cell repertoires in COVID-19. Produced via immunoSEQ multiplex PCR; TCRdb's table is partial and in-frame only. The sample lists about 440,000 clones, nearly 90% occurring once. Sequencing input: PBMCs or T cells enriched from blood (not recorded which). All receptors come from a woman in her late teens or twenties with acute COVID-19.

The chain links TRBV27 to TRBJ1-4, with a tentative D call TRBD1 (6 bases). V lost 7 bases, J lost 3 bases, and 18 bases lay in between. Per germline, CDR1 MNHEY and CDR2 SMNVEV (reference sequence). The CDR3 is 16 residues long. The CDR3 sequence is CASKPKPDSPNEKLFF. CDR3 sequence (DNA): TGTGCCAGCAAGCCAAAACCGGACAGTCCTAATGAAAAACTGTTTTTT.

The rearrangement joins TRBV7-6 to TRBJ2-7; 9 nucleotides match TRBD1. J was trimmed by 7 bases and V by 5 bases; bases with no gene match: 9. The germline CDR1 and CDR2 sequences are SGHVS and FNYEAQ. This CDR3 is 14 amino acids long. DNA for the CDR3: TGTGCCAGCAGCCTCGGGACAGGGACGGGAGAGCAGTACTTC. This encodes CASSLGTGTGEQYF. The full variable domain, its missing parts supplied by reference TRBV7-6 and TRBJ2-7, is GAGVSQSPRYKVTKRGQDVALRCDPISGHVSLYWYRQALGQGPEFLTYFNYEAQQDKSGLPNDRFSAERPEGSISTLTIQRTEQRDSAMYRCASSLGTGTGEQYFGPGTRLTVT.

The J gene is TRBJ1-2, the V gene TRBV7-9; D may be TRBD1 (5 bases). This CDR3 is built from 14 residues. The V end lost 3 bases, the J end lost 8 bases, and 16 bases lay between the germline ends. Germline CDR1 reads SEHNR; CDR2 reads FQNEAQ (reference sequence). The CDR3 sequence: CASSFIRESGGYTF. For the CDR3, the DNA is TGTGCCAGCAGCTTTATCAGGGAATCTGGCGGCTACACCTTC.

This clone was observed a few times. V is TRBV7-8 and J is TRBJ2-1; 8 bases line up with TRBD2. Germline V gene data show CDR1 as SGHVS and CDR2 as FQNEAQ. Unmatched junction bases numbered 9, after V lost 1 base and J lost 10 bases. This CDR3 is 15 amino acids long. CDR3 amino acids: CASSLGAGEVGEQFF. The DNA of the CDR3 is TGTGCCAGCAGCTTAGGAGCGGGAGAGGTAGGGGAGCAGTTCTTC.

CDR3 in amino acids: CASSPQQVTVVNNSPLHF. CDR3 sequence (DNA): TGTGCCAGCAGCCCCCAGCAGGTAACGGTGGTTAATAATTCACCCCTCCACTTT. The rearrangement links TRBV5-4 to TRBJ1-6; unclear D gene. Germline V gene sequence: CDR1 SGHNT, CDR2 YYREEE (reference sequence). Trimming removed 4 bases from V and 5 bases from J, with 22 bases in between. This CDR3 is 18 amino acids long. The variable domain in full, completed from reference TRBV5-4 and TRBJ1-6, reads ETGVTQSPTHLIKTRGQQVTLRCSSQSGHNTVSWYQQALGQGPQFIFQYYREEENGRGNFPPRFSGLQFPNYSSELNVNALELDDSALYLCASSPQQVTVVNNSPLHFGNGTRLTVT.

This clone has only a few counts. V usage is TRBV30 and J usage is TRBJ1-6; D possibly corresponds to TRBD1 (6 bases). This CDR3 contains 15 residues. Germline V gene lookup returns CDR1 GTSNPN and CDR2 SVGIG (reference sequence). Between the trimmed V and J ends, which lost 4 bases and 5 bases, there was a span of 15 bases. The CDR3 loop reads CAWKPGTSHNSPLHF. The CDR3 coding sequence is TGTGCCTGGAAGCCCGGGACAAGTCATAATTCACCCCTCCACTTT.

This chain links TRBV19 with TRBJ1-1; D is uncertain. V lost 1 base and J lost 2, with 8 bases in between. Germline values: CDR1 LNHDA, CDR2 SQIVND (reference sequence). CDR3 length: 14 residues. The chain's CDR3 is CASSIGASNTEAFF. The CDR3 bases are TGTGCCAGTAGTATAGGGGCAAGCAACACTGAAGCTTTCTTT.

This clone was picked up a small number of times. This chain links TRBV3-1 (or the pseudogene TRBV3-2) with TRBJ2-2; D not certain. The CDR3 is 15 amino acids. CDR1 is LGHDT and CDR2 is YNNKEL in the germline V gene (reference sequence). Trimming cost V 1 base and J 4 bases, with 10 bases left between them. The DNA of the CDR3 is TGTGCCAGCAGCCAAGTTCGCGGCGGCACCGGGGAGCTGTTTTTT. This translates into CASSQVRGGTGELFF.

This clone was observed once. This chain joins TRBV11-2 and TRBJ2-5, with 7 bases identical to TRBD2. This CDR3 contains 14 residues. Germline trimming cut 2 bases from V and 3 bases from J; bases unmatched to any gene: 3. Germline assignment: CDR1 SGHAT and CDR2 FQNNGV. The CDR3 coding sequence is TGTGCCAGCAGCTTATCTACTAGCGAAGAGACCCAGTACTTC. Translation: CASSLSTSEETQYF.

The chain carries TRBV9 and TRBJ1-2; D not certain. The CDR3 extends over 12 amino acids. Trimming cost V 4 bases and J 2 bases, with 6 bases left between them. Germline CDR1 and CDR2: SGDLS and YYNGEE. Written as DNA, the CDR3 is TGTGCCAGCAGCAACGGGAACTATGGCTACACCTTC. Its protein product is CASSNGNYGYTF. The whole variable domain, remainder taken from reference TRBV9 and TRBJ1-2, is DSGVTQTPKHLITATGQRVTLRCSPRSGDLSVYWYQQSLDQGLQFLIQYYNGEERAKGNILERFSAQQFPDLHSELNLSSLELGDSALYFCASSNGNYGYTFGSGTRLTVV.

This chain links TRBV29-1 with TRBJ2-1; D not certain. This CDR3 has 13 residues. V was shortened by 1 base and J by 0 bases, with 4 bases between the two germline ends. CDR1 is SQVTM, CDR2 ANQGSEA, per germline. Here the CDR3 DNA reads TGCAGCGTTGAAGGTAGCTCCTACAATGAGCAGTTCTTC. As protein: CSVEGSSYNEQFF.

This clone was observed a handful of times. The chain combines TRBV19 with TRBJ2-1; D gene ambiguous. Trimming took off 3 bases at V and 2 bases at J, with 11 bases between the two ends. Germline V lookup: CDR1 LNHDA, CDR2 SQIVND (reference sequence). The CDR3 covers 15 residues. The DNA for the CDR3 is TGTGCCAGTAGTATTCCTAGTGGAGCCTACAATGAGCAGTTCTTC. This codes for CASSIPSGAYNEQFF.

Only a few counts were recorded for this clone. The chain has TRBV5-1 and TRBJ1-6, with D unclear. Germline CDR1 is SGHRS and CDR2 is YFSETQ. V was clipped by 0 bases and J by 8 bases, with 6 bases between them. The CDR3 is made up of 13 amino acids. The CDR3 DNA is TGCGCCAGCAGCTTGGACGGTGATTCACCCCTCCACTTT. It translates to CASSLDGDSPLHF.

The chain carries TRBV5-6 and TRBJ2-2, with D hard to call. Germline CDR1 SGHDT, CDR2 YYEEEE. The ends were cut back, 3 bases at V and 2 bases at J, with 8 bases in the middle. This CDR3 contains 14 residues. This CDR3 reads CASSSTFNTGELFF. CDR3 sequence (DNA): TGTGCCAGCAGCTCGACTTTCAACACCGGGGAGCTGTTTTTT.

The CDR3 DNA reads TGTGCCAGCAGGGCGGGACTATACACAGATACGCAGTATTTT. Protein sequence: CASRAGLYTDTQYF. V is TRBV9 and J is TRBJ2-3; 7 bases line up with TRBD2. CDR3 length: 14 amino acids. The germline CDR1 and CDR2 sequences are SGDLS and YYNGEE. Trimming removed 5 bases from V and 2 bases from J; junction bases left unmatched: 5.

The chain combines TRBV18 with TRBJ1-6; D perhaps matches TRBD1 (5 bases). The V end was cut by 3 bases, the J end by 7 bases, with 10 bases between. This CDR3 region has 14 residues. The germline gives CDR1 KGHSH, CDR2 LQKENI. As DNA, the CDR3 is TGTGCCAGCTCACCGGGGCAGTCCAATTCACCCCTCCACTTT. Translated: CASSPGQSNSPLHF.

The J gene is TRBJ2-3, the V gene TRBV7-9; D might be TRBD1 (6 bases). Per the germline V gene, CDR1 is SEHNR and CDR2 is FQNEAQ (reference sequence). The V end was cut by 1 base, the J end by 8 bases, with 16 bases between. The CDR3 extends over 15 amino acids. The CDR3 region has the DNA TGTGCCAGCAGCTTAGGGGACACGGGGTTTGGTACGCAGTATTTT. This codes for CASSLGDTGFGTQYF.

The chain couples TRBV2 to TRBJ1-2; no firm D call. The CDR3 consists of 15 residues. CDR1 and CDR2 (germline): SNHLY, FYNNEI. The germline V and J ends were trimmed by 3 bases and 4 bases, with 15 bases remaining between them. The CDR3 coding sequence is TGTGCCAGCAGTGATGGACCCTTGCGGGGCTATGGCTACACCTTC. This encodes CASSDGPLRGYGYTF.

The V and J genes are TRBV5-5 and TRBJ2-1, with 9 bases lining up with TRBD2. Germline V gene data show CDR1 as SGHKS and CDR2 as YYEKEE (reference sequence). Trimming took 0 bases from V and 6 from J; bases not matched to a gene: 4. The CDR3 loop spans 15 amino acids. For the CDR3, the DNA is TGTGCCAGCAGCTTGGTAGCGGGAGTACGCAATGAGCAGTTCTTC. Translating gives CASSLVAGVRNEQFF.

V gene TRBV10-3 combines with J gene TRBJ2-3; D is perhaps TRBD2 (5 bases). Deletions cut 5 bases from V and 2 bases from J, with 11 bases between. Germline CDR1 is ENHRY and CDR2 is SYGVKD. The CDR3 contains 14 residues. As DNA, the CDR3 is TGTGCCATCAGTCCCCTAGCTCTCACAGATACGCAGTATTTT. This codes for CAISPLALTDTQYF.

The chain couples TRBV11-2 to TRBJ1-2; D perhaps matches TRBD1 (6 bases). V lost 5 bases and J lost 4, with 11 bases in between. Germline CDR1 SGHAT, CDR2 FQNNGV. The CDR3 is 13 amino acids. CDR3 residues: CASSTQGGYGYTF. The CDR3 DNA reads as TGTGCCAGCAGCACACAGGGTGGCTATGGCTACACCTTC.

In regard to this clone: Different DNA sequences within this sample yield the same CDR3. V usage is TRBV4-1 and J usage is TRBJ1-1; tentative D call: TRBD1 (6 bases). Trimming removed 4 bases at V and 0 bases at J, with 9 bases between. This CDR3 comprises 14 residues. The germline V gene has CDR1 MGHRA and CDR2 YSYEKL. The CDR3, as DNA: TGCGCCAGCAGCCCCGGGGACATGAACACTGAAGCTTTCTTT. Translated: CASSPGDMNTEAFF.

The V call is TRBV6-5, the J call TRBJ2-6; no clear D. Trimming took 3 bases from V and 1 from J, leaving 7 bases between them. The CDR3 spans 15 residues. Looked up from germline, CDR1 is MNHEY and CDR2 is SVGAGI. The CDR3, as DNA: TGTGCCAGCAGTTATGGCCCGTCTGGGGCCAACGTCCTGACTTTC. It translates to CASSYGPSGANVLTF.

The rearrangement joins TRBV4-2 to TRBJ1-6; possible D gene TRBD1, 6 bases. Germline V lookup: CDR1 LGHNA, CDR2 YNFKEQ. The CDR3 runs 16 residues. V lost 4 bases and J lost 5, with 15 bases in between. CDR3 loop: CASSLAGGLHNSPLHF. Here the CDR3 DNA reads TGTGCCAGCAGCCTCGCGGGGGGGCTCCATAATTCACCCCTCCACTTT.

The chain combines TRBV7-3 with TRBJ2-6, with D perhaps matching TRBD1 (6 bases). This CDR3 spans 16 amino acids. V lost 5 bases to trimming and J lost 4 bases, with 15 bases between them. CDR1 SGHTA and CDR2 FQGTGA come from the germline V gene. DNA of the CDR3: TGTGCCAGCAGCCTCGAACAGGGTACCGGGGCCAACGTCCTGACTTTC. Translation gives CASSLEQGTGANVLTF.